The 21 T cell receptor beta chains presented below share a single source sample, sequenced in a study of blood T cell repertoires in COVID-19. TCRdb keeps only in-frame clones here, not all; method: immunoSEQ multiplex PCR. The sample includes some 200,000 clones, around nine tenths seen only once; the top ten take roughly a sixth. Source material: peripheral blood. The receptors were sampled from a man aged 50 to 59 with COVID-19, enrolled during active disease.

This clone was observed once. This sequence joins TRBV7-8 and TRBJ1-5; 8 bases are shared with TRBD1. The CDR3 has 17 residues. Germline V CDR1 and CDR2: SGHVS, FQNEAQ. V dropped 6 bases and J dropped 7; count of bases not matched to a gene: 17. The CDR3, as DNA: TGTGCCAGCAGTTTTAGCAGTCGGCAGGGGGCTGGACAGCCCCAGCATTTT. Amino acid sequence: CASSFSSRQGAGQPQHF.

The chain has TRBV6-5 and TRBJ1-1; D remains ambiguous. CDR3 size: 15 residues. From germline, CDR1 is MNHEY and CDR2 SVGAGI. V lost 2 bases, J lost 0 bases, and 10 bases lay in between. The CDR3 here is CASSYRLTLNTEAFF. In nucleotides, the CDR3 is TGTGCCAGCAGTTACCGACTCACTCTGAACACTGAAGCTTTCTTT.

V gene TRBV5-1 combines with J gene TRBJ2-5; 9 bases line up with TRBD1. The CDR3 has 17 residues. V was clipped by 0 bases and J by 1 base; unmatched bases: 7. Germline V CDR1 and CDR2: SGHRS, YFSETQ. The CDR3 is CASSLDGPGQGQETQYF. Written as DNA, the CDR3 is TGCGCCAGCAGCTTGGATGGTCCGGGACAGGGCCAAGAGACCCAGTACTTC.

This clone was detected only once. The gene calls are TRBV10-1 and TRBJ1-1, with 7 bases aligning to TRBD1. After removal of 4 bases from V and 6 bases from J, the junction contained 23 bases not matched to a gene. The germline V gene has CDR1 WNHNN and CDR2 SYGVQD (reference sequence). The CDR3 contains 19 residues. The CDR3 nucleotides are TGCGCCAGCAGTGCCAACGGGAGGGGGAAGACAGGGCCCTTCCCTGAAGCTTTCTTT. Amino acids: CASSANGRGKTGPFPEAFF.

J is TRBJ1-5 and V is TRBV10-2; no firm D call. Germline CDR1 and CDR2: WSHSY and SAAADI. Trimming pared 9 bases from V and 5 bases from J, leaving 14 bases between. The CDR3 has 13 amino acids. The CDR3 DNA follows: TGCGCCAGTTCGGTAAATAGTGATCAGCCCCAGCATTTT. Translating it yields CASSVNSDQPQHF.

The chain employs TRBV29-1 and TRBJ2-3; TRBD2 aligns across 14 bases. From germline, CDR1 is SQVTM and CDR2 ANQGSEA. The CDR3 contains 16 residues. With 4 bases clipped from V and 7 bases from J, the junction kept 10 bases outside the gene matches. The CDR3 loop reads CSVVGTGTSGRNTQYF. The CDR3 DNA reads TGCAGCGTTGTTGGAACCGGGACTAGCGGGAGAAATACGCAGTATTTT.

The chain is built from TRBV5-1 and TRBJ2-5; 8 nucleotides line up with TRBD1. This CDR3 is built from 13 residues. Trimming took 4 bases from V and 9 from J; bases not matched to a gene: 8. Germline assignment: CDR1 SGHRS and CDR2 YFSETQ. The CDR3 loop reads CASSLGTGGAQYF. DNA for the CDR3: TGCGCCAGCAGCCTCGGGACAGGTGGGGCCCAGTACTTC. Using reference TRBV5-1 and TRBJ2-5 for the parts outside the CDR3, the full variable domain is KAGVTQTPRYLIKTRGQQVTLSCSPISGHRSVSWYQQTPGQGLQFLFEYFSETQRNKGNFPGRFSGRQFSNSRSEMNVSTLELGDSALYLCASSLGTGGAQYFGPGTRLLVL.

The J gene is TRBJ2-5, the V gene TRBV29-1, with a weak D call TRBD1 (6 bases). The V end was cut by 7 bases, the J end by 5 bases, with 14 bases between. Germline loops: CDR1 SQVTM, CDR2 ANQGSEA. The CDR3 runs to 12 residues. In nucleotides, the CDR3 is TGCAGCGGTTCACAGGGTTGGGAGACCCAGTACTTC. It translates to CSGSQGWETQYF.

V and J are TRBV29-1 and TRBJ2-2, with D possibly matching TRBD1 (5 bases). This CDR3 is 15 amino acids long. Trimming took 7 bases from V and 2 from J, leaving 17 bases between them. Germline assignment: CDR1 SQVTM and CDR2 ANQGSEA. CDR3 nucleotides: TGCAGCGCCGAGTTTGGGGCGGTTAACACCGGGGAGCTGTTTTTT. Its protein product is CSAEFGAVNTGELFF.

The chain couples TRBV9 to TRBJ2-1; TRBD2 matches at 8 bases. V was pared by 0 bases and J by 2 bases, with 4 bases of the junction left unmatched. CDR3 length: 16 amino acids. In germline, CDR1 is SGDLS, CDR2 YYNGEE. The CDR3 region has the DNA TGTGCCAGCAGCGTAGAGGGGACTAGGGCCTACAATGAGCAGTTCTTC. Protein sequence: CASSVEGTRAYNEQFF.

V gene TRBV23-1 combines with J gene TRBJ1-3; 11 bases map to TRBD1. TRBV23-1 is labeled an ORF, and its function is uncertain. V shed 7 bases and J 0 bases; nucleotides not matched to a gene: 8. The CDR3 runs to 17 residues. The CDR3: CASTPWTGGSSGNTIYF. CDR3 coding DNA: TGCGCCAGCACCCCATGGACAGGGGGCAGCTCTGGAAACACCATATATTTT.

V is TRBV11-2 and J is TRBJ1-6; D is uncertain. Germline V lookup: CDR1 SGHAT, CDR2 FQNNGV. The CDR3 is 13 amino acids. Trimming pared 5 bases from V and 10 bases from J, leaving 12 bases between. The CDR3 bases are TGTGCCAGCAGCCTGGAGGGTAGGTCACCCCTCCACTTT. Encoded protein: CASSLEGRSPLHF.

The chain couples TRBV7-6 to TRBJ2-5; 9 positions match TRBD1. Trimming cost V 4 bases and J 4 bases; bases outside gene matches: 13. CDR3 length: 17 residues. Germline V gene sequence: CDR1 SGHVS, CDR2 FNYEAQ. The CDR3 DNA follows: TGTGCCAGCAGCTCCAATGCACCGGGACAGGGTAGAGAGACCCAGTACTTC. Translated: CASSSNAPGQGRETQYF. The complete variable domain, with remaining parts taken from reference TRBV7-6 and TRBJ2-5, reads GAGVSQSPRYKVTKRGQDVALRCDPISGHVSLYWYRQALGQGPEFLTYFNYEAQQDKSGLPNDRFSAERPEGSISTLTIQRTEQRDSAMYRCASSSNAPGQGRETQYFGPGTRLLVL.

The V and J genes are TRBV4-2 and TRBJ2-3; D is possibly TRBD1 (5 bases). CDR1 is LGHNA and CDR2 is YNFKEQ in the germline V gene. With 4 bases removed from V and 2 bases from J, the gap between germline ends came to 13 bases. CDR3 size: 15 residues. This CDR3 is CASSPRRTITDTQYF. CDR3 sequence (DNA): TGTGCCAGCAGCCCCCGCAGGACAATCACAGATACGCAGTATTTT.

This chain connects TRBV5-1 to TRBJ1-6, with 9 bases aligning to TRBD1. CDR1 and CDR2 (germline): SGHRS, YFSETQ. This CDR3 is built from 19 residues. J gave up 0 bases and V 2 bases, and 9 bases lay outside the gene matches. As DNA, the CDR3 is TGCGCCAGCAGCTTTTCCGGGACAGGGAGTAGCTCCTATAATTCACCCCTCCACTTT. Protein product: CASSFSGTGSSSYNSPLHF.

In regard to this clone: This sample includes further DNA sequences coding for the same CDR3. The CDR3 nucleotides are TGTGCCAGCAGTTCTACAGGGTTGCAAGAGACCCAGTACTTC. Translating gives CASSSTGLQETQYF. The chain recombines TRBV9 with TRBJ2-5; the D gene is possibly TRBD1 (6 bases). V was cut by 5 bases and J by 2 bases, with 13 bases left in between. Germline CDR1 is SGDLS and CDR2 is YYNGEE. This CDR3 has 14 residues.

The J gene is TRBJ2-2, the V gene TRBV5-1, with a weak D call TRBD2 (5 bases). Germline V gives CDR1 SGHRS, CDR2 YFSETQ. The CDR3 has 18 amino acids. The V end was cut by 0 bases, the J end by 3 bases, with 18 bases between. The CDR3 sequence is CASSLGPSSSGYTGELFF. The CDR3 nucleotides are TGCGCCAGCAGCTTGGGTCCTAGTAGTTCGGGGTACACCGGGGAGCTGTTTTTT.

The V call is TRBV6-6, the J call TRBJ2-3; D is possibly TRBD2 (6 bases). The CDR3 length is 15 residues. Germline lookup yields CDR1 MNHNY and CDR2 SVGAGI (reference sequence). Trimming left V 8 bases short and J 0 bases short, with 15 bases between. CDR3 in amino acids: CASCIGLLSTDTQYF. As DNA, the CDR3 is TGTGCCAGCTGCATTGGACTACTTAGCACAGATACGCAGTATTTT.

This clone was observed a handful of times. The chain uses TRBV7-3 and TRBJ1-3, with D unclear. From germline, CDR1 is SGHTA and CDR2 FQGTGA. The CDR3 runs 14 residues. Deletions cut 0 bases from V and 2 bases from J, with 5 bases between. CDR3 sequence reads: CASSLTGTGNTIYF. The DNA for the CDR3 is TGTGCCAGCAGCTTAACCGGTACTGGAAACACCATATATTTT.

The genes are TRBV5-8 and TRBJ1-1; D not resolved. The CDR3 contains 15 residues. Per the germline V gene, CDR1 is SGHTS and CDR2 is YDEGEE. The V gene lost 1 base and the J gene lost 2 bases, with 12 bases spanning the gap. The DNA of the CDR3 is TGTGCCAGCAGCTTGAAAAGGACGGGAAACACTGAAGCTTTCTTT. This codes for CASSLKRTGNTEAFF.

The gene calls are TRBV7-9 and TRBJ2-7; 8 bases align to TRBD2. Losses at the gene ends were 3 bases for V and 1 base for J; bases not matched to a gene: 5. The V gene's germline CDR1 is SEHNR and CDR2 FQNEAQ (reference sequence). This CDR3 is built from 15 residues. The CDR3 DNA follows: TGTGCCAGCAGCTTGACGGGACTAGATTCCTACGAGCAGTACTTC. It yields the protein CASSLTGLDSYEQYF.